The 10 T cell receptor beta chains listed next were all sequenced from one sample in a study of blood T cell repertoires in COVID-19. Using immunoSEQ multiplex PCR, the repertoire was profiled, and TCRdb retains in-frame clones only, with some absent. The table has tens of thousands of clones, more than 85% seen once; the top ten hold about 7.4%. Sequencing was done on a sample of peripheral blood. Every receptor here comes from a human donor with active COVID-19. The donor label of this sample is uncertain.

V is TRBV5-1 and J is TRBJ2-7; 7 bases map to TRBD2. Trimming cost V 4 bases and J 2 bases; bases outside gene matches: 9. CDR3 length: 15 amino acids. Looked up from germline, CDR1 is SGHRS and CDR2 is YFSETQ. In DNA form, the CDR3 reads TGCGCCAGCAGCACTTCTAGCGGATCAACCTACGAGCAGTACTTC. Its translation is CASSTSSGSTYEQYF.

This rearrangement joins TRBV19 to TRBJ1-1; the D gene is possibly TRBD1 (5 bases). Germline V gene sequence: CDR1 LNHDA, CDR2 SQIVND (reference sequence). V lost 7 bases, J lost 0 bases, and 15 bases lay in between. This CDR3 has 15 amino acids. The CDR3 DNA is TGTGCCAGTATGCCCAGGGCAGGGTTGAACACTGAAGCTTTCTTT. It translates to CASMPRAGLNTEAFF.

The chain links TRBV12-3 or TRBV12-4 to TRBJ1-1, with no clear D. The ends were cut back, 4 bases at V and 1 base at J, with 4 bases in the middle. The CDR3 loop spans 12 amino acids. The CDR3 DNA is TGTGCCAGCAGTTACACGAACACTGAAGCTTTCTTT. This encodes CASSYTNTEAFF.

The V and J genes are TRBV11-3 and TRBJ2-3; D is uncertain. This CDR3 contains 15 residues. V was shortened by 5 bases and J by 2 bases, with 14 bases between the two germline ends. Germline-derived CDR1 and CDR2 are SGHNT and YENEEA. CDR3 amino acids: CASSRSVASTDTQYF. Here the CDR3 DNA reads TGTGCCAGCAGCCGATCGGTTGCGTCCACAGATACGCAGTATTTT.

The chain couples TRBV18 to TRBJ2-7, with a possible D match to TRBD1 (5 bases). Germline V lookup: CDR1 KGHSH, CDR2 LQKENI. Trimming cost V 6 bases and J 3 bases, with 15 bases left between them. The CDR3 covers 14 residues. DNA of the CDR3: TGTGCCAGCTCCCGTACGCTGGGGCTCTACGAGCAGTACTTC. This encodes CASSRTLGLYEQYF.

A single count supports this clone. The chain couples TRBV6-6 to TRBJ2-7, with TRBD1 matching 9 bases. V lost 2 bases to trimming and J lost 5 bases; unmatched junction nucleotides: 4. This CDR3 region has 14 residues. Germline V gene data show CDR1 as MNHNY and CDR2 as SVGAGI (reference sequence). The CDR3 loop is CASSYLTGGHEQYF. The CDR3 coding sequence is TGTGCCAGCAGTTACCTCACAGGGGGCCACGAGCAGTACTTC.

The rearrangement joins TRBV10-3 to TRBJ2-7; TRBD2 aligns across 11 bases. CDR3 length: 12 residues. The V segment lost 6 bases and the J segment 10 bases; nucleotides outside the gene matches: 5. Germline V gene lookup returns CDR1 ENHRY and CDR2 SYGVKD. The CDR3 spells CAIRTSGTVQYF. In DNA form, the CDR3 reads TGTGCCATCAGGACTAGCGGGACGGTCCAGTACTTC.

The rearrangement uses TRBV29-1 and TRBJ1-4; TRBD1 might be the D (5 bases). The CDR3 has 14 residues. Trimming took 5 bases from V and 1 from J, leaving 11 bases between them. Per germline, CDR1 SQVTM and CDR2 ANQGSEA. The CDR3 loop is CSVRSGRTNEKLFF. The CDR3 DNA reads as TGCAGCGTTAGATCAGGGCGAACTAATGAAAAACTGTTTTTT.

This chain connects TRBV14 to TRBJ2-5, with a possible D match to TRBD2 (6 bases). The CDR3 contains 20 residues. From germline, CDR1 is SGHDN and CDR2 FVKESK. Trimming shortened V by 0 bases and J by 7 bases, and 30 bases separated the two germline ends. CDR3: CASSQERASARERIGRTQYF. CDR3 DNA: TGTGCCAGCAGCCAAGAACGGGCTTCAGCACGGGAGCGAATTGGGAGGACCCAGTACTTC.

The chain couples TRBV30 to TRBJ2-7; D perhaps matches TRBD1 (6 bases). CDR1 and CDR2 from the germline V gene are GTSNPN and SVGIG (reference sequence). The CDR3 consists of 15 residues. Deletions cut 3 bases from V and 7 bases from J, with 22 bases between. CDR3 region: CAWRKRIPGVEEQYF. The CDR3, as DNA: TGTGCCTGGAGAAAAAGGATCCCAGGGGTCGAGGAGCAGTACTTC.